Sequencing of this T cell receptor beta chain was carried out in a study of cytomegalovirus exposure and HLA in healthy donors. Germline-derived CDR1 and CDR2 are MDHEN and SYDVKM. CDR3 size: 15 residues. V was clipped by 2 bases and J by 10 bases, with 18 bases between them. Concerning this clone: Its specificity is not known.

The PCR employed 60 Vbeta primers together with 13 Jbeta primers. Using immunoSEQ multiplex PCR, the repertoire was profiled, and TCRdb retains in-frame clones only, with some absent. In the table there are 130,000 or so clones, more than 60% of which are singletons. Study-level points and caveats: A later analysis linked a missense variant in DCLRE1C to the trimming of TCR beta V and J genes. A later analysis found that most CMV-associated TCR beta chains appeared HLA-restricted.

Sample: PBMCs. The sequence derives from a woman aged 55-75 years in good health and CMV-seronegative. The gene calls are TRBV28 and TRBJ2-1; maybe TRBD2 (6 bases). The CDR3 bases are TGTGCCAGCAGTTTACTCGGGGATACTAGCCTAGAGCAGTTCTTC. Translated: CASSLLGDTSLEQFF. The entire variable domain, with the rest obtained from reference TRBV28 and TRBJ2-1, is as follows: DVKVTQSSRYLVKRTGEKVFLECVQDMDHENMFWYRQDPGLGLRLIYFSYDVKMKEKGDIPEGYSVSREKKERFSLILESASTNQTSMYLCASSLLGDTSLEQFFGPGTRLTVL.